A selection of T cell receptor beta chains follows, all from one sample in a study of tumor-infiltrating lymphocytes in primary liver carcinoma. TCRdb re-called the multiplex PCR reads through MiXCR, storing one row per CDR3 protein. The repertoire has some 180,000 distinct CDR3 sequences, about 55% of them found once; the top ten carry 72%. Material for sequencing was peripheral blood. The receptors here all came from a man aged 35 to 55 with primary liver carcinoma and hepatitis B virus infection. The CDR3 runs from the conserved cysteine through the conserved F or W. D genes are given only for firm matches. Clone size is stated in some rows and not others, as once, few, many or a class when expanded.

v_gene	d_gene	j_gene	len	abundance	CDR3aa	CDR3nt
TRBV11-3	-	TRBJ2-4	13	-	CASSPRPANIQHF	TGTGCCAGCAGCCCTCGGCCAGCCAACATTCAGCACTTC
TRBV6-5	TRBD1	TRBJ2-7	15	-	CASSPRTGGTYEQYF	TGTGCCAGCAGTCCCAGGACAGGGGGTACGTACGAGCAGTACTTC
TRBV11-1	-	TRBJ2-7	14	-	CANSPPRPSYEQYF	TGTGCCAACAGCCCCCCGAGACCATCCTACGAGCAGTACTTC
TRBV10-2	TRBD2	TRBJ2-1	14	-	CASSIAGGPNEQFF	TGCGCCAGCAGTATAGCGGGAGGGCCAAATGAGCAGTTCTTC
TRBV7-8	-	TRBJ2-7	13	-	CASSSTVSYEQYF	TGTGCCAGCAGCTCGACAGTCTCCTACGAGCAGTACTTC
TRBV10-3	TRBD2	TRBJ2-1	15	-	CAITSPGTRNNEQFF	TGTGCCATCACTTCGCCCGGGACTAGAAACAATGAGCAGTTCTTC
TRBV10-3	-	TRBJ1-1	14	few	CAVSGAGVNTEAFF	TGTGCCGTAAGCGGGGCCGGAGTGAACACTGAAGCTTTCTTT
TRBV6-5	-	TRBJ2-7	14	-	CASRSVRGVYEQYF	TGTGCCAGCAGATCGGTACGCGGGGTCTACGAGCAGTACTTC
TRBV4-1	-	TRBJ2-7	12	few	CASSQDLGEQYF	TGCGCCAGCAGCCAAGATCTAGGCGAGCAGTACTTC
TRBV6-6	-	TRBJ1-2	14	few	CASSRDRGSDGYTF	TGTGCCAGCAGTCGGGACCGAGGGTCCGATGGCTACACCTTC
TRBV5-5	-	TRBJ2-2	14	-	CASGVLGTSGELFF	TGTGCCAGCGGTGTCCTCGGGACTTCCGGGGAGCTGTTTTTT
TRBV13	-	TRBJ2-3	15	-	CASNFTGDYTDTQYF	TGTGCCAGCAACTTCACTGGAGACTACACAGATACGCAGTATTTT
TRBV12-3/TRBV12-4	TRBD2	TRBJ2-2	17	-	CASGGPAGGPGTGELFF	TGTGCCAGCGGGGGACCAGCGGGAGGGCCGGGCACCGGGGAGCTGTTTTTT
TRBV2	TRBD2	TRBJ2-5	12	-	CASKAGEETQYF	TGTGCCAGCAAGGCGGGGGAAGAGACCCAGTACTTC
TRBV6-6	-	TRBJ2-5	12	-	CASTPGRETQYF	TGTGCCAGCACTCCAGGGCGGGAGACCCAGTACTTC
TRBV29-1	-	TRBJ2-1	16	-	CSVEGKIATHANEQFF	TGCAGCGTTGAAGGAAAGATAGCGACCCACGCAAATGAGCAGTTCTTC
TRBV7-8	TRBD1	TRBJ2-5	15	-	CASTRQGYTQETQYF	TGTGCCAGCACCCGACAGGGGTATACTCAAGAGACCCAGTACTTC
TRBV10-1	-	TRBJ2-1	13	few	CASSETPGIGQFF	TGCGCCAGCAGTGAGACCCCCGGGATCGGGCAGTTCTTC
TRBV7-9	-	TRBJ2-7	13	-	CASSSDGGHEQYF	TGTGCCAGCAGCTCGGACGGGGGACACGAGCAGTACTTC
TRBV7-8	-	TRBJ2-7	14	-	CAGRLEISSYEQHF	TGTGCCGGCAGATTAGAGATAAGCTCCTACGAGCAGCACTTC
TRBV7-3	-	TRBJ2-1	13	-	CASSLGGDNEQSF	TGTGCCAGCAGCTTAGGTGGGGATAATGAGCAGTCCTTC
TRBV6-6	TRBD2	TRBJ2-3	15	-	CASSYLAGGADTQYF	TGTGCCAGCAGTTACCTAGCGGGAGGTGCAGATACGCAGTATTTT
TRBV4-1	TRBD1	TRBJ2-2	17	-	CASSQAARTGNAGELFF	TGCGCCAGCAGCCAGGCCGCCCGGACAGGGAATGCGGGGGAGCTGTTTTTT
TRBV25-1	-	TRBJ2-5	13	-	CASSGHREETQYF	TGTGCCAGCTCGGGACACCGGGAAGAGACCCAGTACTTC
TRBV6-6	TRBD1	TRBJ2-2	17	once	CASSYPTGTGNTGELFF	TGTGCCAGCAGTTACCCGACCGGGACAGGGAACACCGGGGAGCTGTTTTTT
TRBV10-3	-	TRBJ2-1	13	many	CAIKAGVYNEQFF	TGTGCCATCAAGGCGGGTGTATACAATGAGCAGTTCTTC
TRBV29-1	TRBD1	TRBJ2-7	14	few	CSVDGQGAPYEQYF	TGCAGCGTTGATGGGCAGGGGGCTCCCTACGAGCAGTACTTT
TRBV11-2	-	TRBJ2-7	14	once	CASSDKKQDYEQYF	TGTGCCAGCAGCGACAAGAAACAGGACTACGAGCAGTACTTC
TRBV29-1	TRBD2	TRBJ2-3	15	-	CTGWQASGSTDTQYF	TGCACCGGCTGGCAGGCTAGCGGGAGCACAGATACGCAGTATTTT
TRBV5-5	TRBD2	TRBJ2-1	15	-	CASSLVGRAHNEQFF	TGTGCCAGCAGCTTGGTTGGGAGGGCCCACAATGAGCAGTTCTTC
TRBV6-6	-	TRBJ2-3	14	-	CASSYLGNTDTQYF	TGTGCCAGCAGTTACCTCGGTAACACAGATACGCAGTATTTT
TRBV4-1	TRBD2	TRBJ2-5	15	-	CASSQEPTSGETQYF	TGCGCCAGCAGCCAAGAGCCCACTAGCGGCGAGACCCAGTACTTC
TRBV6-1	-	TRBJ2-2	15	-	CASSDGPGNTGELFF	TGTGCCAGCAGTGATGGTCCAGGAAACACCGGGGAGCTGTTTTTT
TRBV11-2	TRBD1	TRBJ1-1	17	many	CASSRMGGQGFGTEAFF	TGTGCCAGCAGCCGAATGGGGGGACAGGGGTTCGGCACTGAAGCTTTCTTT
TRBV12-5	-	TRBJ2-2	16	-	CASGLVGAPNTGELFF	TGTGCTAGTGGTTTGGTAGGGGCCCCGAACACCGGGGAGCTGTTTTTT
TRBV29-1	-	TRBJ2-2	12	-	CSVESGPGQLFF	TGCAGCGTTGAATCAGGGCCCGGGCAGCTGTTTTTT
TRBV11-2	-	TRBJ2-2	17	-	CASSPPGLLQNTGELFF	TGTGCCAGCAGCCCACCGGGACTTCTCCAGAACACCGGGGAGCTGTTTTTT
TRBV29-1	TRBD2	TRBJ2-3	12	-	CTKAGKPDTQYF	TGCACCAAAGCGGGAAAGCCAGATACGCAGTATTTT
TRBV11-2	-	TRBJ2-7	13	-	CANSSTRSYEQYF	TGTGCCAACAGCTCAACTAGGAGCTACGAGCAATACTTC
TRBV10-3	-	TRBJ2-7	17	few	CAISESYGRENPYEQYF	TGTGCCATCAGTGAGTCGTATGGCAGGGAAAACCCCTACGAGCAGTACTTC
TRBV6-1	-	TRBJ2-7	17	few	CASSEALPGASSYEQYF	TGTGCCAGCAGTGAAGCGCTTCCAGGGGCCTCATCCTACGAGCAGTACTTC
TRBV6-1	TRBD2	TRBJ2-7	14	-	CATALAGADYEQYF	TGTGCCACCGCACTAGCGGGAGCGGACTACGAGCAGTACTTC
TRBV10-3	TRBD1	TRBJ2-5	15	-	CVISAGQAVQETQYF	TGCGTCATCAGCGCCGGACAGGCGGTACAAGAGACCCAGTACTTC
TRBV6-7	-	TRBJ2-1	15	few	CATSPKGAPRGEQFF	TGTGCCACCTCCCCAAAAGGGGCCCCGAGGGGTGAGCAGTTCTTC
TRBV14	-	TRBJ2-1	13	few	CASSQGSNNEQFF	TGTGCCAGCAGCCAAGGAAGCAACAATGAGCAGTTCTTC
TRBV5-6	-	TRBJ2-1	16	once	CTGSLEGGTSYNEQFF	TGTACCGGCAGCTTGGAAGGCGGAACCTCCTACAATGAGCAGTTCTTC
TRBV6-5	TRBD1	TRBJ2-7	14	-	CASSYDRGSHKQYF	TGTGCCAGCAGTTACGACAGGGGTTCCCACAAGCAGTACTTC
TRBV4-1	-	TRBJ1-6	12	-	CASGHGGSPLHF	TGCGCCAGCGGCCACGGGGGTTCACCCCTCCACTTT
TRBV11-2	TRBD2	TRBJ2-2	16	-	CASSQGLAGSTGELLF	TGTGCCAGCAGCCAGGGACTAGCGGGAAGCACCGGGGAGCTGCTTTTT
TRBV6-2/TRBV6-3	-	TRBJ2-7	12	-	CASTLRLGDQYF	TGTGCCAGCACCCTCAGGTTGGGCGACCAGTACTTC
TRBV6-5	-	TRBJ2-5	16	few	CASSPWVQRNQETQYF	TGTGCCAGCAGTCCCTGGGTACAGCGAAACCAAGAGACCCAGTACTTC
TRBV6-1	-	TRBJ2-1	14	-	CASTNWWGNNEQFF	TGTGCCAGCACCAATTGGTGGGGCAACAATGAGCAGTTCTTC
TRBV14	TRBD1	TRBJ2-7	14	few	CASSQGQGVYEQYF	TGTGCCAGCAGCCAAGGACAGGGGGTCTACGAGCAGTACTTC
TRBV29-1	-	TRBJ2-7	12	many	CSTRTAGYEQYF	TGCAGCACCCGGACGGCTGGCTACGAGCAGTACTTC